The sequence of this T cell receptor beta chain was determined in a study of beta chain features in type 1 diabetes. Study-wide findings and caveats: Sampled from patients, naive, central memory and Treg TCRB repertoires appeared more similar than those sampled from healthy donors. Type 1 diabetes patients showed a moderate but significant shortening of TCRB CDR3s in all four CD4+ subsets.

As every portion of the isolated RNA was reverse transcribed, the sequencing read expressed TCRB transcripts. Assay: immunoSEQ multiplex PCR; the TCRdb copy retains only in-frame clones and omits some. This sample has around 240,000 clones, with about a sixth found just once. This clone was detected a few times. What it binds is unknown. CDR3 length equals 14 residues. Unmatched junction bases numbered 11, after V lost 10 bases and J lost 3 bases. Germline V gene lookup returns CDR1 MDHEN and CDR2 SYDVKM. The chain links TRBV28 to TRBJ2-7, with 8 bases identical to TRBD1. Specimen: naive CD4+ T cells from blood. This receptor was identified in a man under 40 with type 1 diabetes. CDR3 loop: CAIRPGGANYEQYF. CDR3 nucleotides: TGTGCCATCAGACCAGGGGGCGCCAACTACGAGCAGTACTTC.